This T cell receptor (beta chain) was recorded in a study of human T cells and chemical hapten exposure. Study summary: Donors were sensitized with 2% DPC on the upper inner arm. Patch tests applied 0.01% DPC to the upper back, read at 6 days. Slight differences in pooled library volume were the main source of varying TCR yields across samples.

The table lists this clonotype with many counts. One entry per CDR3 protein results from TCRdb running MiXCR on the RACE reads. Seen here are 350,000 to 450,000 distinct CDR3 sequences, more than 4.5% observed once, and the top ten hold just over 2.5%. Germline CDR1 is KGHSH and CDR2 is LQKENI. Trimming left V 6 bases short and J 2 bases short, with 22 bases between. The CDR3 extends over 17 amino acids. Noted time point: pre-sensitization, week 0. Treatment noted: therapeutic diphenylcyclopropenone sensitization with weekly scalp DPC. This specimen was whole blood, taken in connection with sensitization to the hapten diphenylcyclopropenone (DPC). This clonotype was sampled from a woman in her forties or fifties with alopecia areata. Some clones in this sample may be carry-over from other donors' samples. V usage is TRBV18 and J usage is TRBJ1-1, with D tentatively TRBD1 (5 bases). The CDR3 loop reads CASSLTLGGTANTEAFF. CDR3 in DNA: TGTGCCAGCTCGCTAACGTTGGGTGGGACGGCAAACACTGAAGCTTTCTTT.